The entry below describes one T cell receptor beta chain. This clonotype was counted a few times. The antigen it recognizes is unknown. Base qualities are not recorded, but no much larger clone differs from it by a single base. The library was generated by PCR. This sample was sequenced with an Illumina iSeq 100. In the paper's pipeline: Non-productive sequences were filtered out, and CDR3s that did not start with C, did not end with F or W, or were shorter than 7 amino acids were discarded. Similarity between CDR3 sequences was evaluated in R version 3.6.1 using Levenshtein distances (stringdist) and unrooted phylogenetic trees (ape). Using fastp at Q25 and MiXCR, TCRdb reprocessed the public reads and kept productive beta chains. Rows are combined by CDR3 protein, so each entry shows the most common genes and DNA. The V and J calls follow TCRdb's processing rather than the paper's. The sample data list some 28,000 distinct CDR3 sequences, and 50% of these were observed just once. The ten top clones hold 5.5% to 7.5% of the sample.

The CDR3, from cysteine to phenylalanine, totals 14 residues. The kept DNA is CDR3 alone, 42 bases in frame from the first base. The V end loses 5 bases and the J end loses 2 bases, and a stretch of 7 bases separates them. In the germline V gene (reference sequence), CDR1 corresponds to MNHEY and CDR2 to SMNVEV. The sample belongs to a study of vaccination and CD4 T cells after COVID-19 (dated by TCRdb to 2022 to 2024). About the full investigation: Convalescent patients had a positive SARS-CoV-2 result on nasal swab PCR, and of these patients, fewer than ten had mild disease and one had severe disease. Post-COVID blood samples from convalescent patients were collected a median of around 100 days after diagnosis, with a range of 35 to 161 days. In the convalescent cohort there were six males and four females, among whom were two Hispanic individuals, seven Caucasians, two Asians and one multiracial person. A few convalescent patients were sampled both early after vaccination (day 14) and late after vaccination (days 161 to 241). The spike-specific CD4+ TCR repertoire was compared before and after mRNA vaccination in approximately ten COVID-19 convalescent patients and a few infection-naive healthy vaccine recipients. Participants got two doses of the Pfizer-BioNTech BNT162b2 vaccine (n=8) or two doses of the Moderna mRNA-1273 vaccine (n=2). Post-vaccine blood samples were collected a median of about 72 days after the second vaccine dose, ranging from about 12 to 250 days. Paper-wide results and their limitations: Nearly all vaccine-specific clones in convalescent patients (304 of 307) were mono-reactive for SARS-CoV-2 spike rather than cross-reactive with common cold coronaviruses. The median count of SARS-CoV-2-reactive clonotypes went up from around 20 after infection to 30 to 40 after vaccination, although the change was not significant. In convalescent patients, a median around 83% of post-vaccine SARS-CoV-2-reactive clones were detected only after vaccination, and vaccine-specific priming was suggested by this finding. Relatively few convalescent patients were included in the study, and early timepoints after natural infection were not analyzed.

Interpreted using the paper, the time point label stands for: late sampling 161 to 241 days after vaccination in a few convalescent patients. The positive SARS-CoV-2 PCR tests of the convalescent patients were dated from March to December 2020, before the Alpha, Beta and Delta variants emerged in the United States. PBMCs were separated from whole blood using Ficoll-Paque Plus gradient centrifugation and then either used fresh or cryopreserved at -140C. The V and J genes are TRBV27 and TRBJ1-6; the D gene is possibly TRBD1, with 5 bases matching. The clonotype originates from a human donor who had recovered from COVID-19. This material consisted of CD4+ T cells from blood, taken about 7 months after SARS-CoV-2 vaccination. The nucleotide sequence is given as TGTGCCAGCAGTGCGGGGCCCTATAATTCACCCCTCCACTTT. The resulting protein is CASSAGPYNSPLHF.